This TCR beta chain is drawn from a study of blood T cell repertoires in COVID-19. Assay: immunoSEQ multiplex PCR; the TCRdb copy retains only in-frame clones and omits some. This table holds about 190,000 clones, over 75% found once. Germline V gene lookup returns CDR1 LGHNA and CDR2 YSLEER. This CDR3 comprises 16 residues. The V end lost 0 bases, the J end lost 1 base, and 12 bases lay between the germline ends. The chain couples TRBV4-3 to TRBJ2-5; maybe TRBD1 (6 bases). This receptor was taken from an elderly woman with active or convalescent COVID-19. The sequencing sample was made of peripheral blood. CDR3 sequence reads: CASSQDFLGAQETQYF. CDR3 coding DNA: TGCGCCAGCAGCCAAGACTTTCTGGGGGCCCAAGAGACCCAGTACTTC.